This T cell receptor (beta chain) is from a study of blood T cell repertoires in COVID-19. Germline V gene lookup returns CDR1 MNHEY and CDR2 SVGAGI. The CDR3 runs 13 residues. Trimming stripped 2 bases from V and 7 bases from J, with 9 bases between. Generated by immunoSEQ multiplex PCR, the TCRdb table keeps only in-frame clones and is missing some. The data hold 45,000 to 70,000 clones, with around four fifths observed a single time. The sequence came from a woman older than 75 with acute or convalescent COVID-19. The chain recombines TRBV6-5 with TRBJ2-1; TRBD1 is a possible D gene (5 bases). Sequencing used peripheral blood. DNA for the CDR3: TGTGCCAGCAGTTACGGGGCAGGGAATGAGCAGTTCTTC. It codes for CASSYGAGNEQFF.